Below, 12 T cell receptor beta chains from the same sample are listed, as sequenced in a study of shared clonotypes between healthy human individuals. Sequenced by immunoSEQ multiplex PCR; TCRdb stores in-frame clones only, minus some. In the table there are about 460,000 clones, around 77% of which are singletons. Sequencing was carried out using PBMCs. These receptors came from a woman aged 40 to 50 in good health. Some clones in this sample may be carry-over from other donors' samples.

CDR3 sequence: CASSRREGALYEQYF. CDR3 coding DNA: TGTGCCAGCAGCCGCCGCGAGGGGGCGCTTTACGAGCAGTACTTC. The chain couples TRBV7-8 to TRBJ2-7, with 7 bases identical to TRBD1. This CDR3 contains 15 residues. The ends lost 5 bases at V and 4 bases at J; junction bases unmatched: 11. Germline CDR1 reads SGHVS; CDR2 reads FQNEAQ.

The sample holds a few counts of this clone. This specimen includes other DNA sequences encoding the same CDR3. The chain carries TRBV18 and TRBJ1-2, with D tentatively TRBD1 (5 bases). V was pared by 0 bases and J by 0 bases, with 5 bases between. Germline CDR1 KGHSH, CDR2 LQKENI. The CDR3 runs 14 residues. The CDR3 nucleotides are TGTGCCAGCTCACCACCGGGGGCTAACTATGGCTACACCTTC. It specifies CASSPPGANYGYTF.

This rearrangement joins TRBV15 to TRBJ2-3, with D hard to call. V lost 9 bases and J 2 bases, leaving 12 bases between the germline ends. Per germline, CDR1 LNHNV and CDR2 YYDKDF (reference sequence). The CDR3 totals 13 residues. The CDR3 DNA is TGTGCCACGAAGCGCGATCTCACAGATACGCAGTATTTT. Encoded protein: CATKRDLTDTQYF.

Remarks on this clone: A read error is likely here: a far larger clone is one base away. This CDR3 is CATSSRVASTDTQYF. The CDR3 DNA is TGTGCCACCAGCAGCCGAGTGGCTAGCACAGATACGCAGTATTTT. The rearrangement links TRBV15 to TRBJ2-3; D is undetermined. Germline V gene sequence: CDR1 LNHNV, CDR2 YYDKDF (reference sequence). Trimming shortened V by 3 bases and J by 0 bases, and 10 bases separated the two germline ends. The CDR3 is 15 amino acids.

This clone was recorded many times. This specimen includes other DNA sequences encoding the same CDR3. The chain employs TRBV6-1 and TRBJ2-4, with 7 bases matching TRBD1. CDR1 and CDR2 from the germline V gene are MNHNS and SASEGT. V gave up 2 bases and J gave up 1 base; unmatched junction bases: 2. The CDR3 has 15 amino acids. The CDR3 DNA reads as TGTGCCAGCAGTGAACAACAGGGGGCCAAAAACATTCAGTACTTC. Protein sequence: CASSEQQGAKNIQYF.

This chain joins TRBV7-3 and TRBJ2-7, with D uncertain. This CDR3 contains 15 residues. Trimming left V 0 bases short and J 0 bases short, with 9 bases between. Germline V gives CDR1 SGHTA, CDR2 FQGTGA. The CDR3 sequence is CASSLTPVSSYEQYF. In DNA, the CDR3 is TGTGCCAGCAGCTTAACCCCGGTAAGCTCCTACGAGCAGTACTTC.

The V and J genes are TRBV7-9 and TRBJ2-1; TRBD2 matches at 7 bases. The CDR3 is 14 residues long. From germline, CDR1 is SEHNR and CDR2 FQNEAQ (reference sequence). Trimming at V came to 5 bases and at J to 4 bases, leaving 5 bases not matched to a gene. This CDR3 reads CASSLLAAYNEQFF. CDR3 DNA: TGTGCCAGCAGCCTGCTAGCGGCATACAATGAGCAGTTCTTC. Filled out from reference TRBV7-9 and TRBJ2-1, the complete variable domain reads DTGVSQNPRHKITKRGQNVTFRCDPISEHNRLYWYRQTLGQGPEFLTYFQNEAQLEKSRLLSDRFSAERPKGSFSTLEIQRTEQGDSAMYLCASSLLAAYNEQFFGPGTRLTVL.

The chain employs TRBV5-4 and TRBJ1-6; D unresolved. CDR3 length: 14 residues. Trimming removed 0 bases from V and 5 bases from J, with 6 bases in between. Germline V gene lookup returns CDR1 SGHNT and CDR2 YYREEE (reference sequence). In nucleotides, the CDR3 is TGTGCCAGCAGCTTGGTGGCAGATAATTCACCCCTCCACTTT. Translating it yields CASSLVADNSPLHF.

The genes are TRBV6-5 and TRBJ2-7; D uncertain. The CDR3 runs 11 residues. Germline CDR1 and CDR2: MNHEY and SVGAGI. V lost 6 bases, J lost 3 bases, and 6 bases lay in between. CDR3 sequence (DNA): TGTGCCAGCAGGAACGGCTACGAGCAGTACTTC. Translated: CASRNGYEQYF.

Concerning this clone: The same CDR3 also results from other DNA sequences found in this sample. CDR3 residues: CSVEDRGTGNGYTF. The CDR3 DNA is TGCAGCGTTGAAGATCGCGGGACAGGAAACGGCTACACCTTC. This chain links TRBV29-1 with TRBJ1-2; TRBD1 matches 8 bases. This CDR3 has 14 residues. The V and J ends lost 0 bases and 8 bases, in that order; junction bases with no gene match: 8. Germline values: CDR1 SQVTM, CDR2 ANQGSEA.

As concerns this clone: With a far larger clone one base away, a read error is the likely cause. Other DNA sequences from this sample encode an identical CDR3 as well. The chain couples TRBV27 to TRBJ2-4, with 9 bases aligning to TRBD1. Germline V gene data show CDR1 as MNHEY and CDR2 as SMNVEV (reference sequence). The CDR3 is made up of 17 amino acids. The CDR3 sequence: CASSPRDREVVKNIQYF. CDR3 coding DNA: TGCGCCAGCAGTCCCCGGGACAGGGAGGTCGTCAAAAACATTCAGTACTTC.

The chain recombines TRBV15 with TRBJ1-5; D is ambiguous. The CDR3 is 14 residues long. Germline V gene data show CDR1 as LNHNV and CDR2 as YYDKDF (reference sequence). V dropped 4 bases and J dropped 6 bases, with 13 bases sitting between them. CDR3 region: CATSIAGPGQPQHF. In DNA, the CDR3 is TGTGCCACCAGCATTGCCGGACCAGGTCAGCCCCAGCATTTT.